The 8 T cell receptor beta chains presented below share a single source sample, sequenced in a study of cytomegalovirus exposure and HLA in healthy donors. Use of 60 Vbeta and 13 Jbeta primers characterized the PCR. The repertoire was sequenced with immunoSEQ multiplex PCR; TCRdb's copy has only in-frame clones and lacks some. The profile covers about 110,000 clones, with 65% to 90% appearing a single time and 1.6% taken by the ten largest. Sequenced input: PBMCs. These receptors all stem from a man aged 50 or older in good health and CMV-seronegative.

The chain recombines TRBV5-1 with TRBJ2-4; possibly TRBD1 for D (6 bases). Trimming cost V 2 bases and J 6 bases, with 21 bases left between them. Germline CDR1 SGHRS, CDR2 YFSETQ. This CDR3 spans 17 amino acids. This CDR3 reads CASSLSAGALEINIQYF. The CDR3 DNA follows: TGCGCCAGCAGCTTATCGGCAGGGGCCCTTGAGATAAACATTCAGTACTTC.

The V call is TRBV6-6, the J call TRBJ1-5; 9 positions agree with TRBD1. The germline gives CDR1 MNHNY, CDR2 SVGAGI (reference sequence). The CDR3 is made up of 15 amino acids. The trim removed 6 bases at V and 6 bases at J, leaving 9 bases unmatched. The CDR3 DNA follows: TGTGCCAGCAGCACAGGACAGGGGAGAGCTCAGCCCCAGCATTTT. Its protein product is CASSTGQGRAQPQHF.

CDR3 DNA sequence: TGTGCCTGGAGGAAGACAGGGAATGAAAAACTGTTTTTT. Protein product: CAWRKTGNEKLFF. The gene calls are TRBV30 and TRBJ1-4, with 7 bases that match TRBD1. The V gene end was trimmed by 3 bases and the J gene end by 5 bases; junction bases not matched to a gene: 3. CDR3 length equals 13 residues. Germline V gene lookup returns CDR1 GTSNPN and CDR2 SVGIG (reference sequence).

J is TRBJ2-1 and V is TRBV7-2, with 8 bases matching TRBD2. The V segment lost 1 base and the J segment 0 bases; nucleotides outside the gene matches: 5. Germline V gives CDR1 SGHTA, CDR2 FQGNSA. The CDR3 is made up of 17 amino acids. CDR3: CASSLVSGASSYNEQFF. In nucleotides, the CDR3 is TGTGCCAGCAGCTTAGTTAGCGGGGCTAGCTCCTACAATGAGCAGTTCTTC. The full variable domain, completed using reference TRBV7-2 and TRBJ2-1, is GAGVSQSPSNKVTEKGKDVELRCDPISGHTALYWYRQSLGQGLEFLIYFQGNSAPDKSGLPSDRFSAERTGGSVSTLTIQRTQQEDSAVYLCASSLVSGASSYNEQFFGPGTRLTVL.

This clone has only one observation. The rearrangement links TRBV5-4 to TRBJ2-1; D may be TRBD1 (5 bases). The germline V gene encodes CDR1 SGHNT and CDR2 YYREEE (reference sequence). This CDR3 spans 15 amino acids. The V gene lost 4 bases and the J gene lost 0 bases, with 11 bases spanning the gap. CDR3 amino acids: CASSPRQRSYNEQFF. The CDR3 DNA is TGTGCCAGCAGCCCGCGACAGCGCTCCTACAATGAGCAGTTCTTC.

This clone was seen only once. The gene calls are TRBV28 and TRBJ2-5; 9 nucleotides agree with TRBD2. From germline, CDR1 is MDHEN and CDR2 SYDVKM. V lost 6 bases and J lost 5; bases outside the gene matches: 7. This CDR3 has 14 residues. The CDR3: CASRYSGGGETQYF. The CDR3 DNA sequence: TGTGCCAGCAGATATAGCGGGGGTGGGGAGACCCAGTACTTC.

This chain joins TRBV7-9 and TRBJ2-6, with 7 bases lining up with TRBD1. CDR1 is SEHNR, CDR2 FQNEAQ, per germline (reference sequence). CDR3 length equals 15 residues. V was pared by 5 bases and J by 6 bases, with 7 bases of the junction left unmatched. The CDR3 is CASSPGQSQANVLTF. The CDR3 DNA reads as TGTGCCAGCAGCCCGGGACAGTCCCAGGCCAACGTCCTGACTTTC.

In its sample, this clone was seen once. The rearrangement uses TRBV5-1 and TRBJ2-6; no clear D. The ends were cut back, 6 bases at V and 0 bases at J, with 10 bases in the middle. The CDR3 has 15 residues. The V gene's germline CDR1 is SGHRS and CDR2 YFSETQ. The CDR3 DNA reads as TGCGCCAGCACCGGAGAGAGCTCTGGGGCCAACGTCCTGACTTTC. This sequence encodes CASTGESSGANVLTF.